A selection of T cell receptor beta chains follows, all from one sample in a study of blood T cell repertoires in COVID-19. Profiled with immunoSEQ multiplex PCR; TCRdb holds only in-frame clones, not every one. The data show under 170,000 clones, about four fifths seen once. What was sequenced was peripheral blood. The receptors were sampled from a man aged 70 or older with acute or convalescent COVID-19. Both conserved end residues are part of each CDR3. The D gene is left open where the match is weak. The listing skips clone size in some rows; elsewhere it reads once, few, many or a size class.

v_gene: TRBV3-1/TRBV3-2
d_gene: TRBD2
j_gene: TRBJ2-1
abundance: .
CDR3aa: CASSDLLAANYNEQFF
CDR3nt: TGTGCCAGCAGCGACCTACTAGCGGCCAATTACAATGAGCAGTTCTTC

v_gene: TRBV19
d_gene: TRBD2
j_gene: TRBJ2-7
abundance: .
CDR3aa: CASSTTSGRAEQYF
CDR3nt: TGTGCCAGTAGTACCACTAGCGGGAGGGCCGAGCAGTACTTC

v_gene: TRBV4-1
d_gene: .
j_gene: TRBJ2-7
abundance: .
CDR3aa: CASSQLGSYEQYF
CDR3nt: TGCGCCAGCAGCCAGCTCGGGAGCTACGAGCAGTACTTC

v_gene: TRBV9
d_gene: TRBD2
j_gene: TRBJ2-3
abundance: .
CDR3aa: CASSVGLAADTQYF
CDR3nt: TGTGCCAGCAGCGTAGGGCTAGCGGCAGATACGCAGTATTTT

v_gene: TRBV15
d_gene: TRBD2
j_gene: TRBJ2-5
abundance: .
CDR3aa: CATSRRAGGGETQYF
CDR3nt: TGTGCCACCAGCAGGCGGGCGGGGGGAGGTGAGACCCAGTACTTC

v_gene: TRBV5-1
d_gene: TRBD1
j_gene: TRBJ2-5
abundance: .
CDR3aa: CASSPSRDRGFRETQYF
CDR3nt: TGCGCCAGCAGCCCGAGCCGGGACAGGGGTTTTCGGGAGACCCAGTACTTC

v_gene: TRBV7-6
d_gene: .
j_gene: TRBJ1-5
abundance: .
CDR3aa: CASSLAAQGDQPQHF
CDR3nt: TGTGCCAGCAGCTTAGCGGCGCAGGGCGATCAGCCCCAGCATTTT

v_gene: TRBV6-5
d_gene: TRBD1
j_gene: TRBJ1-1
abundance: many
CDR3aa: CASSYAGQANTEAFF
CDR3nt: TGTGCCAGCAGTTACGCGGGACAGGCGAACACTGAAGCTTTCTTT

v_gene: TRBV6-1
d_gene: TRBD1
j_gene: TRBJ1-1
abundance: once
CDR3aa: CASSEWGQGASPTEAFF
CDR3nt: TGTGCCAGCAGTGAGTGGGGACAGGGGGCCTCCCCCACTGAAGCTTTCTTT

v_gene: TRBV5-1
d_gene: .
j_gene: TRBJ2-6
abundance: .
CDR3aa: CASSFPSSGANVLTF
CDR3nt: TGCGCCAGCAGCTTCCCCAGCTCTGGGGCCAACGTCCTGACTTTC

v_gene: TRBV7-2
d_gene: .
j_gene: TRBJ2-3
abundance: .
CDR3aa: CASSRADNTDTQYF
CDR3nt: TGTGCCAGCAGCCGTGCCGACAACACAGATACGCAGTATTTT

v_gene: TRBV20-1
d_gene: .
j_gene: TRBJ2-3
abundance: .
CDR3aa: CSASHGSSTDTQYF
CDR3nt: TGCAGTGCTAGTCACGGGTCTAGCACAGATACGCAGTATTTT

v_gene: TRBV7-9
d_gene: .
j_gene: TRBJ1-4
abundance: .
CDR3aa: CASSGIEGRGEKLFF
CDR3nt: TGTGCCAGCAGCGGGATCGAGGGCCGAGGTGAAAAACTGTTTTTT

v_gene: TRBV11-3
d_gene: TRBD2
j_gene: TRBJ2-1
abundance: .
CDR3aa: CASSGRGTSGRSEQFF
CDR3nt: TGTGCCAGCAGCGGCCGCGGGACTAGCGGGAGGTCTGAGCAGTTCTTC

v_gene: TRBV18
d_gene: .
j_gene: TRBJ2-5
abundance: .
CDR3aa: CASSPPSTQETQYF
CDR3nt: TGTGCCAGCTCACCACCGTCTACCCAAGAGACCCAGTACTTC

v_gene: TRBV7-8
d_gene: .
j_gene: TRBJ2-3
abundance: .
CDR3aa: CASSLVTGWGTDTQYF
CDR3nt: TGTGCCAGCAGCTTAGTCACGGGATGGGGCACAGATACGCAGTATTTT

v_gene: TRBV23-1
d_gene: .
j_gene: TRBJ1-1
abundance: .
CDR3aa: CASSQYLSEGNTEAFF
CDR3nt: TGCGCCAGCAGTCAGTACCTCTCCGAGGGGAACACTGAAGCTTTCTTT

v_gene: TRBV10-2
d_gene: TRBD2
j_gene: TRBJ2-7
abundance: .
CDR3aa: CASSDPGLAVYEQYF
CDR3nt: TGCGCCAGCAGTGATCCCGGACTAGCGGTCTACGAGCAGTACTTC

v_gene: TRBV7-9
d_gene: TRBD1
j_gene: TRBJ2-7
abundance: .
CDR3aa: CASRRRDRPYEQYF
CDR3nt: TGTGCCAGTCGCCGACGGGACAGGCCCTACGAGCAGTACTTC

v_gene: TRBV5-1
d_gene: TRBD1
j_gene: TRBJ1-2
abundance: .
CDR3aa: CASSSVNRGSYGYTF
CDR3nt: TGCGCCAGCAGTTCAGTCAACAGGGGCTCCTATGGCTACACCTTC

v_gene: TRBV6-1
d_gene: .
j_gene: TRBJ1-1
abundance: .
CDR3aa: CASSDISGRRPSPEAFF
CDR3nt: TGTGCCAGCAGTGATATCTCGGGTAGACGGCCATCCCCTGAAGCTTTCTTT

v_gene: TRBV3-1/TRBV3-2
d_gene: TRBD1
j_gene: TRBJ2-2
abundance: .
CDR3aa: CASRGTGGSGELFF
CDR3nt: TGTGCCAGCCGAGGGACAGGGGGGTCCGGGGAGCTGTTTTTT

v_gene: TRBV6-5
d_gene: .
j_gene: TRBJ1-1
abundance: .
CDR3aa: CASTGSNTEAFF
CDR3nt: TGTGCCAGCACAGGGTCGAACACTGAAGCTTTCTTT

v_gene: TRBV19
d_gene: .
j_gene: TRBJ2-5
abundance: .
CDR3aa: CASSPSGVEPETQYF
CDR3nt: TGTGCCAGTAGTCCGTCCGGGGTGGAGCCAGAGACCCAGTACTTC

v_gene: TRBV11-2
d_gene: .
j_gene: TRBJ1-6
abundance: .
CDR3aa: CASSSQPRNSPLHF
CDR3nt: TGTGCCAGCAGCTCACAGCCTCGGAATTCACCCCTCCACTTT

v_gene: TRBV28
d_gene: .
j_gene: TRBJ1-5
abundance: few
CDR3aa: CASSRPEGTQHF
CDR3nt: TGTGCCAGCAGCCGACCAGAGGGGACACAGCATTTT

v_gene: TRBV20-1
d_gene: .
j_gene: TRBJ1-1
abundance: .
CDR3aa: CSAPTNTEAFF
CDR3nt: TGCAGTGCCCCTACGAACACTGAAGCTTTCTTT

v_gene: TRBV28
d_gene: TRBD1
j_gene: TRBJ1-6
abundance: .
CDR3aa: CASSLEVRGQNSPLHF
CDR3nt: TGTGCCAGCAGTTTAGAGGTCAGGGGGCAAAATTCACCCCTCCACTTT

v_gene: TRBV11-2
d_gene: TRBD1
j_gene: TRBJ2-3
abundance: .
CDR3aa: CASSLDTGVTQYF
CDR3nt: TGTGCCAGCAGCTTAGACACAGGGGTTACGCAGTATTTT

v_gene: TRBV5-1
d_gene: .
j_gene: TRBJ2-7
abundance: .
CDR3aa: CASSFSRDPGGNEQYF
CDR3nt: TGCGCCAGCAGCTTTTCCCGGGACCCTGGGGGCAACGAGCAGTACTTC

v_gene: TRBV5-1
d_gene: .
j_gene: TRBJ1-3
abundance: .
CDR3aa: CASSLEAGSRLSGNTIYF
CDR3nt: TGCGCCAGCAGCTTGGAGGCAGGGTCTCGCCTCTCTGGAAACACCATATATTTT

v_gene: TRBV28
d_gene: TRBD1
j_gene: TRBJ1-1
abundance: .
CDR3aa: CASSLAGQPNTEAFF
CDR3nt: TGTGCCAGCAGTTTAGCGGGACAGCCTAACACTGAAGCTTTCTTT

v_gene: TRBV27
d_gene: TRBD1
j_gene: TRBJ1-1
abundance: few
CDR3aa: CASRSGTANEAFF
CDR3nt: TGTGCCAGCAGGTCCGGGACAGCGAATGAAGCTTTCTTT

v_gene: TRBV6-1
d_gene: .
j_gene: TRBJ1-5
abundance: .
CDR3aa: CASSESRGIKQPQHF
CDR3nt: TGTGCCAGCAGTGAAAGTCGGGGGATCAAGCAGCCCCAGCATTTT

v_gene: TRBV7-3
d_gene: .
j_gene: TRBJ2-7
abundance: many
CDR3aa: CASSLSPGAPYEQYF
CDR3nt: TGTGCCAGCAGCTTAAGTCCGGGAGCACCCTACGAGCAGTACTTC

v_gene: TRBV5-4
d_gene: .
j_gene: TRBJ2-1
abundance: .
CDR3aa: CASSSIDSHNEQFF
CDR3nt: TGTGCCAGCAGCTCGATCGACAGTCACAATGAGCAGTTCTTC

v_gene: TRBV28
d_gene: TRBD1
j_gene: TRBJ1-1
abundance: .
CDR3aa: CASKQGVDTEAFF
CDR3nt: TGTGCCAGCAAACAGGGGGTTGACACTGAAGCTTTCTTT

v_gene: TRBV5-6
d_gene: .
j_gene: TRBJ1-6
abundance: .
CDR3aa: CASSSRVVDSPLHF
CDR3nt: TGTGCCAGCAGCTCGAGAGTCGTTGATTCACCCCTCCACTTT

v_gene: TRBV5-4
d_gene: .
j_gene: TRBJ1-1
abundance: .
CDR3aa: CASSTALGAAEAFF
CDR3nt: TGTGCCAGCAGTACGGCCCTTGGGGCTGCTGAAGCTTTCTTT

v_gene: TRBV5-1
d_gene: TRBD2
j_gene: TRBJ2-1
abundance: .
CDR3aa: CASSAGTSGGAAEQFF
CDR3nt: TGCGCCAGCAGCGCCGGGACTAGCGGGGGGGCCGCTGAGCAGTTCTTC

v_gene: TRBV5-4
d_gene: TRBD1
j_gene: TRBJ1-3
abundance: .
CDR3aa: CASSIFDRAGNTIYF
CDR3nt: TGTGCCAGCAGCATCTTTGACAGGGCCGGAAACACCATATATTTT

v_gene: TRBV11-3
d_gene: .
j_gene: TRBJ2-2
abundance: .
CDR3aa: CASSVDGENTGELFF
CDR3nt: TGTGCCAGCAGCGTAGACGGAGAAAACACCGGGGAGCTGTTTTTT

v_gene: TRBV6-6
d_gene: TRBD1
j_gene: TRBJ1-2
abundance: .
CDR3aa: CASSYPGDRGYGYTF
CDR3nt: TGTGCCAGCAGTTACCCGGGGGACAGGGGCTATGGCTACACCTTC

v_gene: TRBV9
d_gene: .
j_gene: TRBJ2-7
abundance: once
CDR3aa: CASSVDQGYEQYF
CDR3nt: TGTGCCAGCAGCGTAGACCAGGGCTACGAGCAGTACTTC

v_gene: TRBV6-5
d_gene: TRBD1
j_gene: TRBJ1-6
abundance: .
CDR3aa: CASRSDRGESPLHF
CDR3nt: TGTGCCAGCAGGTCGGACAGGGGAGAGTCACCCCTCCACTTT

v_gene: TRBV18
d_gene: TRBD2
j_gene: TRBJ2-3
abundance: once
CDR3aa: CASSLAGGPTDTQYF
CDR3nt: TGTGCCAGCTCACTGGCGGGGGGGCCCACAGATACGCAGTATTTT

v_gene: TRBV18
d_gene: TRBD2
j_gene: TRBJ2-1
abundance: .
CDR3aa: CASSPRTSGGATTSYNEQFF
CDR3nt: TGTGCCAGCTCTCCCCGGACTAGCGGGGGGGCTACTACCTCCTACAATGAGCAGTTCTTC

v_gene: TRBV3-1/TRBV3-2
d_gene: .
j_gene: TRBJ1-6
abundance: .
CDR3aa: CASSQSDDNSPLHF
CDR3nt: TGTGCCAGCAGCCAAAGCGATGATAATTCACCCCTCCACTTT